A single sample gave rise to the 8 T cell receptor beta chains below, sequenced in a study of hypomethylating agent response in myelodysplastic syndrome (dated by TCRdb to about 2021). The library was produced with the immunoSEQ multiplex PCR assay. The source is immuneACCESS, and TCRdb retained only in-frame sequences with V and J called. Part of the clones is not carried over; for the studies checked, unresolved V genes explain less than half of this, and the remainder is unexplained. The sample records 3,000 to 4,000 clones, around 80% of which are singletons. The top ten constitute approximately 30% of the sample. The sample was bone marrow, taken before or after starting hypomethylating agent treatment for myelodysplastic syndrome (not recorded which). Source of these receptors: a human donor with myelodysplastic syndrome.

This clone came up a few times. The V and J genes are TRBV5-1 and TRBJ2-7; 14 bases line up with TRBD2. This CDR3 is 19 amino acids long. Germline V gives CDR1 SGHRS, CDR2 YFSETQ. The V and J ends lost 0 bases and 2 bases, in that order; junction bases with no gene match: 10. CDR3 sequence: CASSLEAGTSGRSTYEQYF. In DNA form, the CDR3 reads TGCGCCAGCAGCTTGGAAGCCGGGACTAGCGGGAGATCAACCTACGAGCAGTACTTC.

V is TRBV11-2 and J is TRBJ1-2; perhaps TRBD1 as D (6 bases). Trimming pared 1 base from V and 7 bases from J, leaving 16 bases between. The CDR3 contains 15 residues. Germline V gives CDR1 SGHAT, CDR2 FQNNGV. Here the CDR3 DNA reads TGTGCCAGCAGCTTAGCCCCACAGGGTGGGGTTGGCTACACCTTC. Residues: CASSLAPQGGVGYTF.

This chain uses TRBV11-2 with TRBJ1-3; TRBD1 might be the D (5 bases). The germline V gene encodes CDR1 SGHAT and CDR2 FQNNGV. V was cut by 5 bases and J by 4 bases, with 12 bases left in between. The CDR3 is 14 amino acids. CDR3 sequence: CASSTKWGGNTIYF. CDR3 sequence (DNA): TGTGCCAGCAGCACGAAGTGGGGGGGAAACACCATATATTTT.

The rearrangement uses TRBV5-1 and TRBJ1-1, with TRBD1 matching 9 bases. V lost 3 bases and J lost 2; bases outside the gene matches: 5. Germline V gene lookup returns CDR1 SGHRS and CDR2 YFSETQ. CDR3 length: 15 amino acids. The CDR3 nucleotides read TGCGCCAGCAGCTCCTTGACAGGGGGTAACACTGAAGCTTTCTTT. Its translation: CASSSLTGGNTEAFF.

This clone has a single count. The CDR3: CASSKSVQGNEQFF. The CDR3 region has the DNA TGTGCCAGCAGCAAATCCGTACAGGGCAATGAGCAGTTCTTC. The V and J genes are TRBV7-3 and TRBJ2-1; possible D gene TRBD1, 6 bases. Germline CDR1 reads SGHTA; CDR2 reads FQGTGA. The CDR3 extends over 14 amino acids. V lost 5 bases and J 6 bases, leaving 14 bases between the germline ends.

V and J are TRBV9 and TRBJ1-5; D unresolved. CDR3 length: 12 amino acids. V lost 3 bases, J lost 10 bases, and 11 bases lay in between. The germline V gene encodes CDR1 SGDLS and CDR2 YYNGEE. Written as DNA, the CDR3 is TGTGCCAGCAGCGGGAACGATGGTCCCCAGCATTTT. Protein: CASSGNDGPQHF.

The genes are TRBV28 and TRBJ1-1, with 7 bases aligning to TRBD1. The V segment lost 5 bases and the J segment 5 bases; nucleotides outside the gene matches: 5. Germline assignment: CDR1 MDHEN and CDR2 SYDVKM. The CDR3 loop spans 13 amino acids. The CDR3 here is CASSPPQGTEAFF. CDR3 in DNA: TGTGCCAGCAGTCCACCACAGGGGACTGAAGCTTTCTTT.

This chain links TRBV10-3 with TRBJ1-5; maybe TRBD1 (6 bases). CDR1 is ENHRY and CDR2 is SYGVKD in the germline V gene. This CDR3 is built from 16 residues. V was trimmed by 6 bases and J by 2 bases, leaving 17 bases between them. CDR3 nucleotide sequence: TGTGCCATCAGCCCCTCAGGCAGGGGAGGCAATCAGCCCCAGCATTTT. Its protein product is CAISPSGRGGNQPQHF.